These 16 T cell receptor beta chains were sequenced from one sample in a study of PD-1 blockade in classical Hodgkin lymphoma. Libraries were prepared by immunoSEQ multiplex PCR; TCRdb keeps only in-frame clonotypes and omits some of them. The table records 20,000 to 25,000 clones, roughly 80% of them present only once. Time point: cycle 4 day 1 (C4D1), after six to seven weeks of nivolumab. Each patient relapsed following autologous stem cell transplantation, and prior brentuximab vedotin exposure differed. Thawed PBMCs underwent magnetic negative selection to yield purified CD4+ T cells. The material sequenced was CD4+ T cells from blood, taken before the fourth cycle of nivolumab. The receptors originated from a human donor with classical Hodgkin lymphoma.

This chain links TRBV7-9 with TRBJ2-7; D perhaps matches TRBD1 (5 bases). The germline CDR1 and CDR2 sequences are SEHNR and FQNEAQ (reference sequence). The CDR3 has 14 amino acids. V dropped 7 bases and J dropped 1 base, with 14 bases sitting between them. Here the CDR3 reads CASTPPGLSYEQYF. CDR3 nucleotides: TGTGCCAGCACCCCCCCAGGGCTTTCCTACGAGCAGTACTTC.

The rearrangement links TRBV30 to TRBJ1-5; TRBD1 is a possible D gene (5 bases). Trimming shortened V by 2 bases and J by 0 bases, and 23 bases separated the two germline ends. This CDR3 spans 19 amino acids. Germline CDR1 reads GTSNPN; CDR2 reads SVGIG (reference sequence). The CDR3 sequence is CAWSRGTGEWTYSNQPQHF. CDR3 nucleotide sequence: TGTGCCTGGAGTCGTGGTACAGGCGAATGGACTTATAGCAATCAGCCCCAGCATTTT.

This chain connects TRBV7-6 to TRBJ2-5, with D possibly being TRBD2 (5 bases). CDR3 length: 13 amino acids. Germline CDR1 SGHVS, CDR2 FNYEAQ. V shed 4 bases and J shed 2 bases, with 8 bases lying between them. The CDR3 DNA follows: TGTGCCAGCAGCTACGGGGTTCAAGAGACCCAGTACTTC. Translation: CASSYGVQETQYF.

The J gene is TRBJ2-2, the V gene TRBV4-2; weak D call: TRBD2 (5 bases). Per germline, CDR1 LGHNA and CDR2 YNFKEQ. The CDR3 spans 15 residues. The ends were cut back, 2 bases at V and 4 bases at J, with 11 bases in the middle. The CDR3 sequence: CASSQRRGSTGELFF. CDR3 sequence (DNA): TGTGCCAGCAGCCAAAGACGGGGATCCACCGGGGAGCTGTTTTTT.

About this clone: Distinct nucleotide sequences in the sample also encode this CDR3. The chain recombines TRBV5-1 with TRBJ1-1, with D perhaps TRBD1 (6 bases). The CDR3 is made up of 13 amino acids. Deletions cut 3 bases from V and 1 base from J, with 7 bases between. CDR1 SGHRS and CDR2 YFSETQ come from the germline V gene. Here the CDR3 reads CASSSQGNTEAFF. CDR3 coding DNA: TGCGCCAGCAGCTCACAGGGGAACACTGAAGCTTTCTTT.

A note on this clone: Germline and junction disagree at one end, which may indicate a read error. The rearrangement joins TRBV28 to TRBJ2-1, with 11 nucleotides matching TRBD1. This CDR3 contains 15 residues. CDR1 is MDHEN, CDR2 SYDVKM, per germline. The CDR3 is CASSLEGQGVGEQFF. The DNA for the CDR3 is TGTGCCAGTAGTTTAGAGGGACAGGGGGTTGGTGAGCAGTTCTTC.

CDR3 DNA: TGTGCAAGTCGCTTAGCCTACTGGGGACCTCAACGGCCTAATTCACCCCTCCACTTT. Amino acid sequence: CASRLAYWGPQRPNSPLHF. The rearrangement uses TRBV12-2 and TRBJ1-6. TRBV12-2 is tagged as a pseudogene. The CDR3 contains 19 residues.

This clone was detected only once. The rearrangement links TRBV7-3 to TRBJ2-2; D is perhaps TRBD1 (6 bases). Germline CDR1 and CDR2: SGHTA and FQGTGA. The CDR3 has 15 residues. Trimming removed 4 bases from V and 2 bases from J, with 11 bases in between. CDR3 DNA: TGTGCCAGCAGCTCCTCCAGGGGAAACACCGGGGAGCTGTTTTTT. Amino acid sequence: CASSSSRGNTGELFF.

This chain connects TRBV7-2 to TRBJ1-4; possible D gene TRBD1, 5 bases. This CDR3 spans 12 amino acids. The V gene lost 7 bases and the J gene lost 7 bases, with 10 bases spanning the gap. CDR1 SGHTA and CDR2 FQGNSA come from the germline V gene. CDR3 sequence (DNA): TGTGCCAGCAACTCCCAGGGTGAAAAACTGTTTTTT. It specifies CASNSQGEKLFF.

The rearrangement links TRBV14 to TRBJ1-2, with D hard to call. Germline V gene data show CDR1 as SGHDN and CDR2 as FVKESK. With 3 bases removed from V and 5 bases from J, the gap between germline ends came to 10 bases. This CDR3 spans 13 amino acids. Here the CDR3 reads CASSQDQFYGYTF. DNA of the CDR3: TGTGCCAGCAGCCAGGACCAATTTTATGGCTACACCTTC.

This CDR3 reads CASSREGGPYEQYF. The CDR3 DNA follows: TGTGCCAGCAGCCGGGAGGGGGGGCCATACGAGCAGTACTTC. The J gene is TRBJ2-7, the V gene TRBV14, with D maybe TRBD2 (7 bases). Germline-derived CDR1 and CDR2 are SGHDN and FVKESK. V lost 4 bases and J 4 bases, leaving 14 bases between the germline ends. There are 14 residues in the CDR3.

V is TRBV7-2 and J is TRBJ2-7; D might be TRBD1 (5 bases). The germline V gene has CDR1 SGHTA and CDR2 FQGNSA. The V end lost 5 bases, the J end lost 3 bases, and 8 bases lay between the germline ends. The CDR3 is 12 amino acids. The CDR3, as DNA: TGTGCCAGCAGCGGACACAACTACGAGCAGTACTTC. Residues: CASSGHNYEQYF.

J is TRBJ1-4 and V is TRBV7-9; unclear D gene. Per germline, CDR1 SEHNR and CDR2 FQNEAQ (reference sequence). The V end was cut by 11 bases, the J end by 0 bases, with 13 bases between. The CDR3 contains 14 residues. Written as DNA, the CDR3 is TGTGCCGTCGCGCGGGGAGCAACTAATGAAAAACTGTTTTTT. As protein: CAVARGATNEKLFF.

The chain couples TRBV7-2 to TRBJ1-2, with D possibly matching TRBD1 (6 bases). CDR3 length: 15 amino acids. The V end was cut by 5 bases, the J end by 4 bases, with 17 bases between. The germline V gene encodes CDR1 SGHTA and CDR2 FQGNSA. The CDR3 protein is CASSPQQGSVYGYTF. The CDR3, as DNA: TGTGCCAGCAGCCCCCAACAGGGCTCCGTCTATGGCTACACCTTC.

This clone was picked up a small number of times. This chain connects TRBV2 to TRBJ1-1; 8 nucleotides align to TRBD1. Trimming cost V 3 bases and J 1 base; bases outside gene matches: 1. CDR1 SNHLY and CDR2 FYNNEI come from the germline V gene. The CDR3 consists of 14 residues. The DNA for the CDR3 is TGTGCCAGCAGTGACACAGGGGGGAACACTGAAGCTTTCTTT. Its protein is CASSDTGGNTEAFF.

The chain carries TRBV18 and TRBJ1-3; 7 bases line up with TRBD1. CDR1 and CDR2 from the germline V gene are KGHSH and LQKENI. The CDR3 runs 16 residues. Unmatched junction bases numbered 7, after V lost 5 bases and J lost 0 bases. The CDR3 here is CASSLGTVSSGNTIYF. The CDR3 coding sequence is TGTGCCAGCTCATTGGGGACAGTATCCTCTGGAAACACCATATATTTT.